This record concerns one T cell receptor (beta chain) sequence. The sample is drawn from a study of response to subunit inactivated influenza vaccine. The V gene end was trimmed by 1 base and the J gene end by 4 bases; junction bases not matched to a gene: 4. Germline assignment: CDR1 SGHTA and CDR2 FQGNSA. This CDR3 has 15 amino acids. From the RT-PCR reads, TCRdb called clonotypes with MiXCR, one entry per CDR3 protein. This sample has 700,000 to 800,000 distinct CDR3 sequences, with 18% found just once. The TCR originated in a man aged 50 to 60 who received an inactivated influenza vaccine. The source material was PBMCs from blood, sampled about 5 days after vaccination. This chain connects TRBV7-2 to TRBJ2-3; 8 nucleotides line up with TRBD1. The CDR3 loop is CASSLVRGPADTQYF. The CDR3 bases are TGTGCCAGCAGCTTAGTCAGGGGGCCCGCAGATACGCAGTATTTT.